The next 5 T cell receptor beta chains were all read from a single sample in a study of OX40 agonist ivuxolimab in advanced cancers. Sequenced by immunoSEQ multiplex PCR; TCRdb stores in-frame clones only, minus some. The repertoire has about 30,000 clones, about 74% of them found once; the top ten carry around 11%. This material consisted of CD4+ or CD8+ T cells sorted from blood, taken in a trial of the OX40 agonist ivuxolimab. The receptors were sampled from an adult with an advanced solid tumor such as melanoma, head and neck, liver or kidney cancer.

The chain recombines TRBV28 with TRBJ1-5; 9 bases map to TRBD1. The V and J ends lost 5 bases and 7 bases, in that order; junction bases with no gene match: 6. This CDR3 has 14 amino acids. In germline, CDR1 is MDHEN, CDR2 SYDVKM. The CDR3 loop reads CASSVPGQGQPQHF. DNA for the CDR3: TGTGCCAGCAGTGTCCCGGGACAGGGCCAGCCCCAGCATTTT.

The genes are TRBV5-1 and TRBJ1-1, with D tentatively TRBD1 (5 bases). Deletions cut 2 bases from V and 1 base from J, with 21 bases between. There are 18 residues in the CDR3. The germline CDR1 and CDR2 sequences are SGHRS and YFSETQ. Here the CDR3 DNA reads TGCGCCAGCAGCTTAGGGGACGGGACGAAAAAGGGGAACACTGAAGCTTTCTTT. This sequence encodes CASSLGDGTKKGNTEAFF.

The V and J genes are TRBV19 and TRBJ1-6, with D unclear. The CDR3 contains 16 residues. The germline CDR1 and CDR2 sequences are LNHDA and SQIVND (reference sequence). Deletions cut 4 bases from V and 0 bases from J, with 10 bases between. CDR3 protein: CASSNSGSSYNSPLHF. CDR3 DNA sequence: TGTGCCAGTAGTAATTCCGGGAGCTCCTATAATTCACCCCTCCACTTT.

The CDR3 protein is CSVDSGSEKLFF. The CDR3 DNA reads as TGCAGCGTTGACAGCGGTAGTGAAAAACTGTTTTTT. The rearrangement uses TRBV29-1 and TRBJ1-4; no definite D call. V was shortened by 3 bases and J by 7 bases, with 9 bases between the two germline ends. CDR1 SQVTM and CDR2 ANQGSEA come from the germline V gene. This CDR3 has 12 amino acids.

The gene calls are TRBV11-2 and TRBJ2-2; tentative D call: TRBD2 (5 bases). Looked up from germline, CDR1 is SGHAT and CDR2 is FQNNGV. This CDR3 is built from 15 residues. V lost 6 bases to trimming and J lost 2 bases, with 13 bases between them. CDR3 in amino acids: CASRRVGVNTGELFF. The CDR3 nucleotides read TGTGCCAGCAGACGCGTCGGGGTTAACACCGGGGAGCTGTTTTTT. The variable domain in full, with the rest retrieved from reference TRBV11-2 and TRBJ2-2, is EAGVAQSPRYKIIEKRQSVAFWCNPISGHATLYWYQQILGQGPKLLIQFQNNGVVDDSQLPKDRFSAERLKGVDSTLKIQPAKLEDSAVYLCASRRVGVNTGELFFGEGSRLTVL.